This passage covers 28 T cell receptor beta chains from one sample sequenced in a study of identifying expanded T cells in peripheral blood. The data were produced by immunoSEQ multiplex PCR, yet TCRdb's version contains in-frame clones alone and is incomplete. The sample has around 82,000 clones, roughly 89% seen once. Source material: blood. These receptors originate from a person aged 18 to 69 in good health.

The chain has TRBV19 and TRBJ2-3; D is possibly TRBD1 or TRBD2 (5 bases each). The CDR3 contains 14 residues. With 8 bases removed from V and 3 bases from J, the gap between germline ends came to 15 bases. CDR1 is LNHDA and CDR2 is SQIVND in the germline V gene (reference sequence). The CDR3 bases are TGTGCCAGTGGATTACGGGACGCGACAGATACGCAGTATTTT. Translating it yields CASGLRDATDTQYF.

The chain joins TRBV5-8 to TRBJ2-2; unclear D gene. The CDR3 is 16 residues long. CDR1 and CDR2 from the germline V gene are SGHTS and YDEGEE. V was trimmed by 0 bases and J by 0 bases, leaving 9 bases between them. CDR3 bases: TGTGCCAGCAGCTTGGTGACCCTCGCGAACACCGGGGAGCTGTTTTTT. Its translation: CASSLVTLANTGELFF.

CDR3 bases: TGTGCCAGCAGCCCGACAGTGACCAACACAGATACGCAGTATTTT. Protein product: CASSPTVTNTDTQYF. The rearrangement links TRBV7-3 to TRBJ2-3, with a tentative D call TRBD1 (5 bases). There are 15 residues in the CDR3. Germline V gene data show CDR1 as SGHTA and CDR2 as FQGTGA. The V end was cut by 5 bases, the J end by 2 bases, with 14 bases between.

The J gene is TRBJ2-1, the V gene TRBV7-2; either TRBD1 or TRBD2 may fit D (5 bases each). Germline loops: CDR1 SGHTA, CDR2 FQGNSA. The CDR3 length is 15 residues. Trimming left V 2 bases short and J 8 bases short, with 16 bases between. This CDR3 is CASSLLSGTTDEQFF. CDR3 DNA: TGTGCCAGCAGCTTATTATCGGGGACCACCGATGAGCAGTTCTTC.

This sequence joins TRBV4-2 and TRBJ2-1; 8 bases are a match to TRBD1. The CDR3 length is 16 residues. Germline CDR1 and CDR2: LGHNA and YNFKEQ. Germline trimming cut 2 bases from V and 4 bases from J; bases unmatched to any gene: 7. The CDR3, as DNA: TGTGCCAGCAGCCAACAACAGGGGGAGCCTTACAATGAGCAGTTCTTC. Residues: CASSQQQGEPYNEQFF.

This clone was recorded once. V is TRBV4-3 and J is TRBJ2-7, with D perhaps given as TRBD1 or TRBD2 (5 bases each). The CDR3 covers 14 residues. Germline lookup yields CDR1 LGHNA and CDR2 YSLEER. Trimming removed 0 bases from V and 5 bases from J, with 11 bases in between. The CDR3 bases are TGCGCCAGCAGCCAAGAAATCCGAGGGGACGAGCAGTACTTC. Translation: CASSQEIRGDEQYF.

This CDR3 reads CASSFASTANEKLFF. The CDR3, as DNA: TGTGCCAGCAGTTTTGCGAGCACGGCTAATGAAAAACTGTTTTTT. The chain combines TRBV28 with TRBJ1-4, with D hard to call. CDR1 is MDHEN, CDR2 SYDVKM, per germline. This CDR3 has 15 residues. Trimming took 3 bases from V and 3 from J, leaving 11 bases between them. Variable domain in full (rest from reference TRBV28 and TRBJ1-4): DVKVTQSSRYLVKRTGEKVFLECVQDMDHENMFWYRQDPGLGLRLIYFSYDVKMKEKGDIPEGYSVSREKKERFSLILESASTNQTSMYLCASSFASTANEKLFFGSGTQLSVL.

This chain joins TRBV10-1 and TRBJ2-3; a possible D gene is TRBD2 (5 bases). The CDR3 runs to 20 residues. The germline gives CDR1 WNHNN, CDR2 SYGVQD (reference sequence). The V gene lost 2 bases and the J gene lost 0 bases, with 24 bases spanning the gap. This CDR3 reads CASSEESGGSTTLSTDTQYF. The DNA of the CDR3 is TGCGCCAGCAGTGAGGAGAGTGGCGGGTCAACCACCCTTAGCACAGATACGCAGTATTTT.

The V call is TRBV27, the J call TRBJ2-2, with 10 bases that match TRBD2. The germline gives CDR1 MNHEY, CDR2 SMNVEV (reference sequence). The V segment lost 6 bases and the J segment 2 bases; nucleotides outside the gene matches: 15. The CDR3 spans 19 residues. The CDR3 DNA sequence: TGTGCCAGCAGCCCCCTTACTAGCGGGGCCCCATTAAACACCGGGGAGCTGTTTTTT. This sequence encodes CASSPLTSGAPLNTGELFF.

V and J are TRBV19 and TRBJ1-3; D is uncertain. Germline-derived CDR1 and CDR2 are LNHDA and SQIVND (reference sequence). This CDR3 region has 12 residues. The V end lost 7 bases, the J end lost 7 bases, and 11 bases lay between the germline ends. DNA for the CDR3: TGTGCCAGTAACGGCGGGGTGAACACCATATATTTT. Residues: CASNGGVNTIYF.

The chain uses TRBV4-3 and TRBJ1-2; D may be TRBD1 (5 bases). V was pared by 0 bases and J by 1 base, with 12 bases between. Germline CDR1 reads LGHNA; CDR2 reads YSLEER. This CDR3 spans 16 amino acids. CDR3: CASSQESLGGNYGYTF. The CDR3 nucleotides are TGCGCCAGCAGCCAAGAAAGCCTTGGGGGTAACTATGGCTACACCTTC.

This sequence joins TRBV7-2 and TRBJ2-7; 7 nucleotides align to TRBD2. V shed 3 bases and J 0 bases; nucleotides not matched to a gene: 14. Germline-derived CDR1 and CDR2 are SGHTA and FQGNSA. There are 18 residues in the CDR3. The CDR3 is CASSFPQAGLDGSYEQYF. In nucleotides, the CDR3 is TGTGCCAGCAGCTTTCCCCAAGCGGGATTAGACGGCTCCTACGAGCAGTACTTC.

The J gene is TRBJ1-2, the V gene TRBV10-3; TRBD1 matches at 7 bases. From germline, CDR1 is ENHRY and CDR2 SYGVKD. The trim removed 1 base at V and 8 bases at J, leaving 7 bases unmatched. CDR3 length: 14 amino acids. The CDR3 DNA reads TGTGCCATCAGTGAGTTGGGGACAGCGGACGGCTACACCTTC. Protein sequence: CAISELGTADGYTF.

The chain uses TRBV7-9 and TRBJ2-1; a possible D gene is TRBD2 (6 bases). Trimming took off 4 bases at V and 1 base at J, with 8 bases between the two ends. Germline V gene sequence: CDR1 SEHNR, CDR2 FQNEAQ (reference sequence). The CDR3 sequence is 14 residues long. Here the CDR3 reads CASSSGTSYNEQFF. The DNA for the CDR3 is TGTGCCAGCAGCTCGGGGACTTCCTACAATGAGCAGTTCTTC.

The chain is built from TRBV28 and TRBJ1-4, with D tentatively TRBD1 (5 bases). The V gene lost 4 bases and the J gene lost 6 bases, with 15 bases spanning the gap. Germline CDR1 MDHEN, CDR2 SYDVKM. There are 15 residues in the CDR3. CDR3 amino acids: CASSSYGTVDEKLFF. In DNA form, the CDR3 reads TGTGCCAGCAGTTCCTACGGGACCGTAGATGAAAAACTGTTTTTT.

The genes are TRBV28 and TRBJ1-5; unclear D gene. V gave up 3 bases and J gave up 4 bases, with 10 bases separating them. From germline, CDR1 is MDHEN and CDR2 SYDVKM. The CDR3 has 14 residues. The DNA of the CDR3 is TGTGCCAGCAGTTTGATCCGAACTAATCAGCCCCAGCATTTT. Translation: CASSLIRTNQPQHF.

V is TRBV28 and J is TRBJ2-7; 14 nucleotides agree with TRBD2. The germline V gene has CDR1 MDHEN and CDR2 SYDVKM. This CDR3 region has 16 residues. V was clipped by 6 bases and J by 7 bases; unmatched bases: 11. CDR3 coding DNA: TGTGCCAGCAGCACCCCGACTAGCGGGGGGGCGGATGAGCAGTACTTC. Amino acids: CASSTPTSGGADEQYF.

In this sample, this clone turned up once. This chain connects TRBV9 to TRBJ1-2; no definite D call. Trimming removed 0 bases at V and 4 bases at J, with 4 bases between. The germline V gene has CDR1 SGDLS and CDR2 YYNGEE. The CDR3 sequence is 12 residues long. DNA for the CDR3: TGTGCCAGCAGCGTAGGTGGCTATGGCTACACCTTC. It codes for CASSVGGYGYTF.

The chain is built from TRBV7-9 and TRBJ2-7; 8 nucleotides agree with TRBD2. Looked up from germline, CDR1 is SEHNR and CDR2 is FQNEAQ (reference sequence). With 5 bases clipped from V and 8 bases from J, the junction kept 8 bases outside the gene matches. CDR3 length equals 13 residues. CDR3 amino acids: CASSETSASKQYF. The CDR3 DNA sequence: TGTGCCAGCAGCGAGACTAGCGCAAGCAAGCAGTACTTC.

V is TRBV25-1 and J is TRBJ1-3; no reliable D call. CDR1 MGHDK and CDR2 SYGVNS come from the germline V gene. CDR3 length: 11 amino acids. Trimming took off 5 bases at V and 1 base at J, with 0 bases between the two ends. CDR3 sequence: CASSSGNTIYF. The CDR3, as DNA: TGTGCCAGCAGTTCTGGAAACACCATATATTTT.

The chain carries TRBV29-1 and TRBJ2-5, with D possibly called TRBD1 or TRBD2 (5 bases each). The ends were cut back, 4 bases at V and 3 bases at J, with 6 bases in the middle. Germline CDR1 SQVTM, CDR2 ANQGSEA. The CDR3 is 11 amino acids. This CDR3 reads CSVGGKETQYF. The CDR3 DNA sequence: TGCAGCGTTGGGGGGAAAGAGACCCAGTACTTC.

This chain uses TRBV25-1 with TRBJ2-4, with D tentatively TRBD1 (5 bases). V lost 7 bases and J lost 1, with 14 bases in between. Germline CDR1 and CDR2: MGHDK and SYGVNS. This CDR3 has 15 residues. The DNA for the CDR3 is TGTGCCAGCACAACAGACGCAGGGGCCAAAAACATTCAGTACTTC. It yields the protein CASTTDAGAKNIQYF.

The V call is TRBV12-1, the J call TRBJ1-5; no DNA check was done on the table's D call, TRBD1. TRBV12-1 is shown as a pseudogene. The CDR3 totals 15 residues. DNA for the CDR3: TGTGCCAGCAGCTTTGCCGACAGGTCCAATCAGCCCCAGCATTTT. Translation gives CASSFADRSNQPQHF.

The count of this clone is one. The chain is built from TRBV19 and TRBJ2-7, with 7 bases that match TRBD2. This CDR3 has 15 amino acids. Germline loops: CDR1 LNHDA, CDR2 SQIVND (reference sequence). V was pared by 3 bases and J by 4 bases, with 9 bases of the junction left unmatched. CDR3 nucleotide sequence: TGTGCCAGTAGTATTTTGGCGGGAGATAAATACGAGCAGTACTTC. It translates to CASSILAGDKYEQYF.

This chain connects TRBV7-9 to TRBJ1-1; D is uncertain. Trimming took off 1 base at V and 1 base at J, with 10 bases between the two ends. CDR1 and CDR2 (germline): SEHNR, FQNEAQ (reference sequence). The CDR3 covers 15 residues. This chain's CDR3 is CASSLGRSGNTEAFF. The CDR3 DNA follows: TGTGCCAGCAGCTTAGGGCGTAGTGGGAACACTGAAGCTTTCTTT.

The V call is TRBV7-8, the J call TRBJ2-5; 12 nucleotides agree with TRBD2. The CDR3 length is 17 residues. V was pared by 3 bases and J by 5 bases, with 10 bases of the junction left unmatched. Germline CDR1 SGHVS, CDR2 FQNEAQ. The CDR3 nucleotides are TGTGCCAGCAGCTTTGCCCCCGGACTAGCGGGATTGGAGACCCAGTACTTC. This codes for CASSFAPGLAGLETQYF. Supplemented by reference TRBV7-8 and TRBJ2-5, the full variable domain reads GAGVSQSPRYKVAKRGQDVALRCDPISGHVSLFWYQQALGQGPEFLTYFQNEAQLDKSGLPSDRFFAERPEGSVSTLKIQRTQQEDSAVYLCASSFAPGLAGLETQYFGPGTRLLVL.

The chain uses TRBV4-3 and TRBJ1-2; D not certain. Germline CDR1 reads LGHNA; CDR2 reads YSLEER. Trimming shortened V by 0 bases and J by 4 bases, and 9 bases separated the two germline ends. The length of the CDR3 is 14 residues. Here the CDR3 reads CASSQDKARYGYTF. CDR3 nucleotides: TGCGCCAGCAGCCAAGATAAAGCCCGCTATGGCTACACCTTC.

The genes are TRBV6-1 and TRBJ2-7; 11 bases align to TRBD1. CDR3 length: 14 residues. Germline V CDR1 and CDR2: MNHNS, SASEGT. V shed 7 bases, J shed 7 bases, and the junction held 9 bases outside the gene matches. Here the CDR3 reads CASKEDRGQWEQYF. In DNA, the CDR3 is TGTGCCAGCAAAGAGGACAGGGGGCAGTGGGAGCAGTACTTC.